This T cell receptor (beta chain) was sequenced for a study of T cell responses to AZD1222 COVID-19 vaccine. Study findings and constraints: In a largely white British group with more females than males, clonal diversity was possibly underestimated. None of the repertoires were sampled until the peak T cell response had passed. Spike-specific TCRs gained breadth and depth after people received two AZD1222 doses.

As concerns this clone: Its antigen is unknown.

Pooling covered second doses at about 4 or about 12 weeks. V shed 6 bases and J shed 0 bases, with 12 bases lying between them. Per germline, CDR1 WSHSY and CDR2 SAAADI. The CDR3 is made up of 15 amino acids. Using immunoSEQ multiplex PCR, the repertoire was profiled, and TCRdb retains in-frame clones only, with some absent. The table lists 70,000 to 95,000 clones, approximately 90% of them singletons. The V and J genes are TRBV10-2 and TRBJ1-3; no definite D call. The source was peripheral blood, collected 28 days after the second AZD1222 dose. This clonotype was sampled from an adult who received the AZD1222 COVID-19 vaccine. DNA for the CDR3: TGCGCCAGCAGGCAGAACACCGCCTCTGGAAACACCATATATTTT. Its protein is CASRQNTASGNTIYF.